What follows are 5 T cell receptor beta chains derived from one specimen sequenced in a study of blood T cell repertoires in COVID-19. The method was immunoSEQ multiplex PCR; TCRdb's version includes in-frame clones alone and lacks a portion of them. The sample has 150,000 to 200,000 clones; 79% are singletons. Sequences were obtained from peripheral blood. All receptors come from a man aged 55 to 70 with active or convalescent COVID-19.

The V gene is TRBV2, the J gene TRBJ1-6; D may be TRBD1 (5 bases). The CDR3 loop spans 13 amino acids. Trimming took 6 bases from V and 7 from J, leaving 10 bases between them. Germline-derived CDR1 and CDR2 are SNHLY and FYNNEI. CDR3 sequence: CASRTANNSPLHF. The DNA of the CDR3 is TGTGCCAGCAGGACAGCCAACAATTCACCCCTCCACTTT.

V usage is TRBV14 and J usage is TRBJ2-7; 10 nucleotides match TRBD1. V lost 0 bases to trimming and J lost 5 bases; unmatched junction nucleotides: 1. In germline, CDR1 is SGHDN, CDR2 FVKESK. CDR3 length equals 14 residues. The CDR3 sequence: CASSQEGQGNEQYF. The CDR3 DNA reads TGTGCCAGCAGCCAAGAGGGACAGGGGAACGAGCAGTACTTC. Full variable domain (missing parts from reference TRBV14 and TRBJ2-7): EAGVTQFPSHSVIEKGQTVTLRCDPISGHDNLYWYRRVMGKEIKFLLHFVKESKQDESGMPNNRFLAERTGGTYSTLKVQPAELEDSGVYFCASSQEGQGNEQYFGPGTRLTVT.

This rearrangement joins TRBV5-4 to TRBJ2-7; tentative D call: TRBD1 (6 bases). The V gene's germline CDR1 is SGHNT and CDR2 YYREEE (reference sequence). There are 14 residues in the CDR3. Trimming pared 7 bases from V and 7 bases from J, leaving 21 bases between. The CDR3 region is CASRNPGELREQYF. The CDR3 DNA sequence: TGTGCCAGCCGGAACCCAGGGGAATTACGAGAGCAGTACTTC. The complete variable domain, with remaining parts taken from reference TRBV5-4 and TRBJ2-7, reads ETGVTQSPTHLIKTRGQQVTLRCSSQSGHNTVSWYQQALGQGPQFIFQYYREEENGRGNFPPRFSGLQFPNYSSELNVNALELDDSALYLCASRNPGELREQYFGPGTRLTVT.

Worth noting for this clone: This sample also contains other DNA sequences that code for the same CDR3. This chain uses TRBV6-5 with TRBJ2-6; TRBD1 might be the D (5 bases). V was pared by 2 bases and J by 1 base, with 6 bases between. Looked up from germline, CDR1 is MNHEY and CDR2 is SVGAGI. The CDR3 runs 15 residues. The chain's CDR3 is CASSYRGSGANVLTF. Written as DNA, the CDR3 is TGTGCCAGCAGTTACAGGGGTTCTGGGGCCAACGTCCTGACTTTC.

A note on this clone: This CDR3 is also generated by other DNA sequences in the sample. The chain is built from TRBV5-1 and TRBJ1-1, with D maybe TRBD1 (6 bases). CDR3 length: 13 amino acids. V was cut by 0 bases and J by 4 bases, with 7 bases left in between. Per the germline V gene, CDR1 is SGHRS and CDR2 is YFSETQ. The CDR3 region has the DNA TGCGCCAGCAGCTTGGAAGGGGGCACTGAAGCTTTCTTT. Residues: CASSLEGGTEAFF.